In this sample, the clone carrying this T cell receptor (beta chain) turned up many times. Antigen unknown. This sample was taken from a study of glioma-infiltrating T cells. Study results and limitations: Tissue-blood divergence was below expectation in non-neoplastic patients, above in gliomas. Only very few CDR3 sequences appeared in both tissue and blood.

Germline CDR1 is DFQATT and CDR2 is SNEGSKA (reference sequence). The V end was cut by 3 bases, the J end by 6 bases, with 13 bases between. The CDR3 loop spans 13 amino acids. Amplification of TCR alpha and beta CDR3 regions from RNA used iRepertoire nested multiplex PCR. Tissue mRNA or PBMC total RNA, roughly 85-450 ng, went into one-step reverse transcription and amplification. TCRdb passed the multiplex PCR reads through MiXCR, listing each CDR3 protein once. The table shows about 190,000 distinct CDR3 sequences, with 32% occurring only once. This TCR was sampled from a human donor with low-grade glioma or glioblastoma, undergoing nonglioma brain surgery, or in good health (not recorded which). The sequencing input was glioma tissue, nonneoplastic brain tissue, or PBMCs (not recorded which). The chain joins TRBV20-1 to TRBJ2-3, with D perhaps matching TRBD2 (6 bases). CDR3 sequence: CSASSRDLDTQYF. The DNA for the CDR3 is TGCAGTGCTAGTTCGCGGGATCTCGATACGCAGTATTTT.